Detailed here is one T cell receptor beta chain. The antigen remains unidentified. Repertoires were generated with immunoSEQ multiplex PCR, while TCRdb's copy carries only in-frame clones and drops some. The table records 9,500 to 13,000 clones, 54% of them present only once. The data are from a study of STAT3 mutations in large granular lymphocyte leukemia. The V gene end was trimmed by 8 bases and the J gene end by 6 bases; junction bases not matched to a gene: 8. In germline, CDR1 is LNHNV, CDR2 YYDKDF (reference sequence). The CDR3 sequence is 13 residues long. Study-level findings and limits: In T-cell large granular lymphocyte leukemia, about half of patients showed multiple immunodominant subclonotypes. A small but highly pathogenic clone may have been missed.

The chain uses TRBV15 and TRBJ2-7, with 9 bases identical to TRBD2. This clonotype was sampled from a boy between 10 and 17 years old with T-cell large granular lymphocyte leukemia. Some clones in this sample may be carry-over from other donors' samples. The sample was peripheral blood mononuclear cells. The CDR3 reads CATAGTSTPEQYF. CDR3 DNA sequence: TGTGCCACCGCCGGGACTAGCACACCCGAGCAGTACTTC.